The 17 T cell receptor beta chains below all came from one sample that was sequenced in a study of blood T cell repertoires in COVID-19 (dated by TCRdb to between 2020 and 2021). Libraries were made using the immunoSEQ multiplex PCR assay. The clones in this table, taken by TCRdb from immuneACCESS, are in-frame only. Not every clone is retained; where verified, under half of the shortfall comes from an unresolved V gene, and the cause of the rest is unknown. This sample lists 300,000 to 400,000 clones; approximately 85% were detected once. Together, the top ten hold around 7.8% of the sample. Source material: peripheral blood. The source of these receptors is a human donor in a cohort sampled during active COVID-19.

V is TRBV10-1 and J is TRBJ2-3; 9 bases agree with TRBD2. CDR1 WNHNN and CDR2 SYGVQD come from the germline V gene (reference sequence). This CDR3 has 16 residues. Trimming took 0 bases from V and 3 from J; bases not matched to a gene: 4. The DNA for the CDR3 is TGCGCCAGCAGTGAGTCAGCGGGGGGCCTTACAGATACGCAGTATTTT. As protein: CASSESAGGLTDTQYF.

With respect to this clone: Additional DNA sequences in this sample encode the identical CDR3. This chain connects TRBV9 to TRBJ2-5; D remains ambiguous. This CDR3 has 14 amino acids. Germline V gene data show CDR1 as SGDLS and CDR2 as YYNGEE. With 0 bases removed from V and 2 bases from J, the gap between germline ends came to 8 bases. Here the CDR3 DNA reads TGTGCCAGCAGCGTAGGAGGCATACAAGAGACCCAGTACTTC. The encoded protein is CASSVGGIQETQYF.

CDR3 DNA: TGTGCCAGCAGCAGAAAGGGACAGGGGGCCTACGAGCAGTACTTC. As protein: CASSRKGQGAYEQYF. This chain links TRBV5-8 with TRBJ2-7, with TRBD1 matching over 11 bases. Germline V gene sequence: CDR1 SGHTS, CDR2 YDEGEE. V dropped 4 bases and J dropped 2; count of bases not matched to a gene: 5. This CDR3 is 15 amino acids long.

The chain has TRBV6-6 and TRBJ2-7; 7 nucleotides line up with TRBD2. The junction had 4 bases not matched to a gene; V was cut back by 0 bases and J by 2 bases. Germline assignment: CDR1 MNHNY and CDR2 SVGAGI (reference sequence). This CDR3 is built from 15 residues. CDR3 sequence: CASSYSPSGTYEQYF. In nucleotides, the CDR3 is TGTGCCAGCAGTTACTCCCCTAGCGGCACCTACGAGCAGTACTTC.

This sequence joins TRBV29-1 and TRBJ1-2; possible D gene TRBD1, 5 bases. CDR1 and CDR2 from the germline V gene are SQVTM and ANQGSEA. This CDR3 has 11 amino acids. The CDR3 region has the DNA TGCACCACCTCGGGGGTCGGTGGCTACACCTTC. This translates into CTTSGVGGYTF.

The gene calls are TRBV12-3 or TRBV12-4 and TRBJ2-1; 7 bases agree with TRBD2. Losses at the gene ends were 6 bases for V and 10 bases for J; bases not matched to a gene: 6. The CDR3 contains 12 residues. CDR3 protein: CASSLGRFEQFF. The CDR3 DNA reads as TGTGCCAGCAGCCTCGGGAGGTTCGAGCAGTTCTTC.

The genes are TRBV30 and TRBJ1-5; 7 positions match TRBD1. The CDR3 is 14 amino acids. V lost 3 bases to trimming and J lost 0 bases; unmatched junction nucleotides: 2. In germline, CDR1 is GTSNPN, CDR2 SVGIG (reference sequence). The CDR3 region has the DNA TGTGCCTGGAGCGCAGGGGGTAGCAATCAGCCCCAGCATTTT. It encodes CAWSAGGSNQPQHF.

The chain employs TRBV5-1 and TRBJ1-1; 9 nucleotides align to TRBD1. This CDR3 contains 18 residues. V was pared by 2 bases and J by 0 bases, with 11 bases of the junction left unmatched. CDR1 and CDR2 from the germline V gene are SGHRS and YFSETQ. CDR3 in amino acids: CASSFYPPGQGVNTEAFF. CDR3 DNA sequence: TGCGCCAGCAGCTTTTACCCCCCGGGACAGGGAGTGAACACTGAAGCTTTCTTT.

The rearrangement uses TRBV7-2 and TRBJ2-7, with D maybe TRBD1 (6 bases). Germline V gene lookup returns CDR1 SGHTA and CDR2 FQGNSA. CDR3 size: 13 residues. Trimming took off 7 bases at V and 2 bases at J, with 12 bases between the two ends. DNA of the CDR3: TGTGCCAGCAACCGGGACACCGCCTACGAGCAGTACTTC. This gives the protein CASNRDTAYEQYF.

This clone was observed a single time. This CDR3 reads CASTLSGQANEKLFF. CDR3 DNA: TGTGCCAGCACACTAAGTGGCCAAGCTAATGAAAAACTGTTTTTT. The J gene is TRBJ1-4, the V gene TRBV18; D ambiguous. The germline gives CDR1 KGHSH, CDR2 LQKENI. The CDR3 has 15 amino acids. Trimming stripped 8 bases from V and 3 bases from J, with 16 bases between. Looking up the rest from reference TRBV18 and TRBJ1-4 gives the full variable domain: NAGVMQNPRHLVRRRGQEARLRCSPMKGHSHVYWYRQLPEEGLKFMVYLQKENIIDESGMPKERFSAEFPKEGPSILRIQQVVRGDSAAYFCASTLSGQANEKLFFGSGTQLSVL.

The rearrangement joins TRBV5-4 to TRBJ1-1; 9 positions match TRBD1. The CDR3 is 16 amino acids. Trimming removed 4 bases from V and 4 bases from J; junction bases left unmatched: 11. The V gene's germline CDR1 is SGHNT and CDR2 YYREEE (reference sequence). The DNA of the CDR3 is TGTGCCAGCAGCCATGAACAGGGGGCGCGGGGCACTGAAGCTTTCTTT. Amino acid sequence: CASSHEQGARGTEAFF.

This clone was counted a single time. The chain links TRBV4-2 to TRBJ1-5; D not resolved. The CDR3 consists of 13 residues. CDR1 is LGHNA, CDR2 YNFKEQ, per germline. V was shortened by 1 base and J by 5 bases, with 6 bases between the two germline ends. The CDR3 DNA sequence: TGTGCCAGCAGCCAAGTCCCAGATCAGCCCCAGCATTTT. It is translated as CASSQVPDQPQHF.

The gene calls are TRBV10-2 and TRBJ2-7; a weak D match, TRBD1 (6 bases). V was trimmed by 5 bases and J by 0 bases, leaving 11 bases between them. Germline V gene sequence: CDR1 WSHSY, CDR2 SAAADI. This CDR3 region has 14 residues. Here the CDR3 reads CASSPRDNSYEQYF. CDR3 nucleotide sequence: TGCGCCAGCAGTCCCCGGGACAACTCCTACGAGCAGTACTTC.

Comment on this clone: Distinct nucleotide sequences in the sample also encode this CDR3. V is TRBV19 and J is TRBJ1-5; 9 positions match TRBD1. The J segment lost 7 bases and the V segment lost 2 bases, leaving 3 bases of the junction unmatched. This CDR3 region has 14 residues. The germline V gene encodes CDR1 LNHDA and CDR2 SQIVND (reference sequence). The CDR3 nucleotides read TGTGCCAGTAGTATAACAGGGGGCGGCCAGCCCCAGCATTTT. Its protein product is CASSITGGGQPQHF.

The V gene is TRBV7-2, the J gene TRBJ2-7, with D tentatively TRBD1 (5 bases). V lost 7 bases and J lost 1, with 17 bases in between. CDR3 length: 15 amino acids. Germline CDR1 and CDR2: SGHTA and FQGNSA. The CDR3 coding sequence is TGTGCCAGCAAGCTTGAATGGACACCTTCCTACGAGCAGTACTTC. Translation: CASKLEWTPSYEQYF.

The rearrangement joins TRBV6-5 to TRBJ2-7; TRBD1 might be the D (6 bases). Germline V lookup: CDR1 MNHEY, CDR2 SVGAGI. CDR3 length: 14 residues. V lost 9 bases, J lost 0 bases, and 15 bases lay in between. CDR3 region: CARGTGRPSYEQYF. In DNA form, the CDR3 reads TGTGCCAGGGGAACAGGGCGCCCCTCCTACGAGCAGTACTTC.

This chain joins TRBV20-1 and TRBJ1-4; no clear D. The germline V and J ends were trimmed by 3 bases and 8 bases, with 7 bases remaining between them. This CDR3 is 11 amino acids long. Germline V CDR1 and CDR2: DFQATT, SNEGSKA (reference sequence). The CDR3 DNA reads TGCAGTGCTAGGGGGAGCGAAAAACTGTTTTTT. Translation: CSARGSEKLFF.